This T cell receptor beta chain was found in a study of tumor T cells in aggressive B-cell lymphoma. Germline assignment: CDR1 SSHAT and CDR2 FNYEAQ (reference sequence). V was clipped by 5 bases and J by 1 base, with 14 bases between them. CDR3 length: 15 residues. Libraries were prepared by immunoSEQ multiplex PCR; TCRdb keeps only in-frame clonotypes and omits some of them. The sample includes about 9,900 clones, 85% seen only once; the top ten take around 4.5%. The gene calls are TRBV7-7 and TRBJ2-5, with TRBD2 as a possible D gene (6 bases). The clonotype comes from an adult with diffuse large B cell lymphoma. Sequencing used tumor tissue. The CDR3 coding sequence is TGTGCCAGCAGCCGAGCCCGGGGGAGCCAAGAGACCCAGTACTTC. As protein: CASSRARGSQETQYF.